Each of the 14 T cell receptor beta chains below was sequenced from the same sample in a study of cytomegalovirus exposure and HLA in healthy donors. The PCR ran on 60 Vbeta and 13 Jbeta primers. Here immunoSEQ multiplex PCR was the method, and the copy in TCRdb shows in-frame clones only, minus some. The sample carries some 120,000 clones, roughly four fifths recorded once. The material sequenced was PBMCs. The receptors were sampled from a male donor in good health and CMV-seropositive.

This clone appeared a single time. The gene calls are TRBV6-1 and TRBJ2-1, with D maybe TRBD2 (5 bases). Looked up from germline, CDR1 is MNHNS and CDR2 is SASEGT. The V gene lost 5 bases and the J gene lost 0 bases, with 11 bases spanning the gap. The CDR3 covers 15 residues. This chain's CDR3 is CASSSLASSYNEQFF. The CDR3 DNA follows: TGTGCCAGCAGTTCGCTAGCAAGCTCCTACAATGAGCAGTTCTTC.

The CDR3 nucleotides read TGCGCCAGCAGCCTGGGACAGGGACCCTACAATGAGCAGTTCTTC. This codes for CASSLGQGPYNEQFF. The rearrangement joins TRBV4-1 to TRBJ2-1, with 9 nucleotides matching TRBD1. CDR3 size: 15 residues. Germline CDR1 and CDR2: MGHRA and YSYEKL. With V trimmed by 4 bases and J by 2 bases, 3 bases remained unmatched.

The V call is TRBV28, the J call TRBJ2-7; TRBD1 agrees at 9 bases. CDR3 length: 15 amino acids. Germline lookup yields CDR1 MDHEN and CDR2 SYDVKM. Trimming at V came to 3 bases and at J to 4 bases, leaving 7 bases not matched to a gene. The CDR3 spells CASSFGTGGSYEQYF. In DNA, the CDR3 is TGTGCCAGCAGTTTTGGCACAGGGGGCTCATACGAGCAGTACTTC. Full variable domain (remainder filled in from reference TRBV28 and TRBJ2-7): DVKVTQSSRYLVKRTGEKVFLECVQDMDHENMFWYRQDPGLGLRLIYFSYDVKMKEKGDIPEGYSVSREKKERFSLILESASTNQTSMYLCASSFGTGGSYEQYFGPGTRLTVT.

The chain has TRBV21-1 and TRBJ2-7; TRBD1, the D gene given by the table, was not confirmed from the DNA. TRBV21-1 is recorded as a pseudogene. This CDR3 contains 14 residues. CDR3 amino acids: CASSILRQGWEQYF. CDR3 DNA: TGTGCCAGCAGCATCCTACGACAGGGGTGGGAGCAGTACTTC.

The chain is built from TRBV28 and TRBJ2-7, with a possible D match to TRBD2 (5 bases). Germline V gene sequence: CDR1 MDHEN, CDR2 SYDVKM. V shed 6 bases and J shed 6 bases, with 21 bases lying between them. The CDR3 extends over 15 amino acids. In nucleotides, the CDR3 is TGTGCCAGCAGCCGACCCAGCTCACTAGTTCGCGAGCAGTACTTC. It is translated as CASSRPSSLVREQYF.

The J gene is TRBJ2-1, the V gene TRBV5-4; 9 bases match TRBD1. The CDR3 is 16 residues long. The germline gives CDR1 SGHNT, CDR2 YYREEE (reference sequence). V shed 4 bases, J shed 7 bases, and the junction held 12 bases outside the gene matches. The CDR3 spells CASSPGPGQGNNEQFF. CDR3 DNA sequence: TGTGCCAGCAGCCCCGGGCCGGGACAGGGAAATAATGAGCAGTTCTTC.

The chain couples TRBV30 to TRBJ2-7; TRBD1 matches at 8 bases. Germline V gene sequence: CDR1 GTSNPN, CDR2 SVGIG (reference sequence). V dropped 5 bases and J dropped 5; count of bases not matched to a gene: 5. The CDR3 extends over 12 amino acids. The CDR3 DNA follows: TGTGCCTGGGCAGGGGGCATTAACGAGCAGTACTTC. It is translated as CAWAGGINEQYF.

This chain connects TRBV19 to TRBJ2-1, with 12 bases lining up with TRBD2. Germline V gives CDR1 LNHDA, CDR2 SQIVND (reference sequence). This CDR3 comprises 14 residues. V was clipped by 6 bases and J by 6 bases; unmatched bases: 3. CDR3 loop: CASRLAGGLNEQFF. The CDR3, as DNA: TGTGCCAGTAGGCTAGCGGGAGGGCTCAATGAGCAGTTCTTC.

V and J are TRBV28 and TRBJ1-4; 7 bases are a match to TRBD1. The CDR3 has 14 residues. Germline-derived CDR1 and CDR2 are MDHEN and SYDVKM. V was pared by 8 bases and J by 4 bases, with 7 bases of the junction left unmatched. CDR3 bases: TGTGCCAGCTCCCAACAGGGGAATAATGAAAAACTGTTTTTT. This gives the protein CASSQQGNNEKLFF.

A word on this clone: Relative to the germline gene, one junction end is altered; a read error may explain this. The chain is built from TRBV7-9 and TRBJ2-7, with 7 bases aligning to TRBD2. This CDR3 is 14 amino acids long. The germline V gene encodes CDR1 SEHNR and CDR2 FQNEAQ (reference sequence). CDR3 coding DNA: TGTTCCAGCAGCTTGGGGGGGTTATTGAGCGAGCAGTACTTC. Residues: CSSSLGGLLSEQYF.

The DNA for the CDR3 is TGTGCCAGCAGCCCCGACGGCGGGGATCCAGATACGCAGTATTTT. This gives the protein CASSPDGGDPDTQYF. The chain recombines TRBV7-3 with TRBJ2-3; the D gene is possibly TRBD2 (6 bases). CDR1 SGHTA and CDR2 FQGTGA come from the germline V gene. Trimming removed 5 bases from V and 4 bases from J, with 16 bases in between. The CDR3 loop spans 15 amino acids.

This clone came up a few times. V gene TRBV5-1 combines with J gene TRBJ2-5, with a possible D match to TRBD2 (7 bases). The CDR3 sequence is 16 residues long. The germline V gene has CDR1 SGHRS and CDR2 YFSETQ. Trimming took 5 bases from V and 3 from J, leaving 20 bases between them. CDR3 nucleotide sequence: TGCGCCAGCAGGGGGGGGGCGCCCAGGGCGGAAGAGACCCAGTACTTC. Protein sequence: CASRGGAPRAEETQYF.

The rearrangement links TRBV4-3 to TRBJ2-2; 13 bases are a match to TRBD2. CDR1 and CDR2 from the germline V gene are LGHNA and YSLEER. V was clipped by 0 bases and J by 3 bases; unmatched bases: 13. CDR3 length: 21 amino acids. The CDR3, as DNA: TGCGCCAGCAGCCAAGAATTTGGCAGGACTAGCGGGAGATGGGACACCGGGGAGCTGTTTTTT. This translates into CASSQEFGRTSGRWDTGELFF.

This chain connects TRBV7-6 to TRBJ2-7; 12 nucleotides agree with TRBD2. V was pared by 4 bases and J by 7 bases, with 8 bases of the junction left unmatched. Germline V gives CDR1 SGHVS, CDR2 FNYEAQ. The CDR3 spans 15 residues. CDR3 bases: TGTGCCAGCAGCTCAGTGGGACTAGCGGGTGGAGAGCAGTACTTC. This translates into CASSSVGLAGGEQYF. Combining the CDR3 with reference TRBV7-6 and TRBJ2-7 gives the whole variable domain GAGVSQSPRYKVTKRGQDVALRCDPISGHVSLYWYRQALGQGPEFLTYFNYEAQQDKSGLPNDRFSAERPEGSISTLTIQRTEQRDSAMYRCASSSVGLAGGEQYFGPGTRLTVT.